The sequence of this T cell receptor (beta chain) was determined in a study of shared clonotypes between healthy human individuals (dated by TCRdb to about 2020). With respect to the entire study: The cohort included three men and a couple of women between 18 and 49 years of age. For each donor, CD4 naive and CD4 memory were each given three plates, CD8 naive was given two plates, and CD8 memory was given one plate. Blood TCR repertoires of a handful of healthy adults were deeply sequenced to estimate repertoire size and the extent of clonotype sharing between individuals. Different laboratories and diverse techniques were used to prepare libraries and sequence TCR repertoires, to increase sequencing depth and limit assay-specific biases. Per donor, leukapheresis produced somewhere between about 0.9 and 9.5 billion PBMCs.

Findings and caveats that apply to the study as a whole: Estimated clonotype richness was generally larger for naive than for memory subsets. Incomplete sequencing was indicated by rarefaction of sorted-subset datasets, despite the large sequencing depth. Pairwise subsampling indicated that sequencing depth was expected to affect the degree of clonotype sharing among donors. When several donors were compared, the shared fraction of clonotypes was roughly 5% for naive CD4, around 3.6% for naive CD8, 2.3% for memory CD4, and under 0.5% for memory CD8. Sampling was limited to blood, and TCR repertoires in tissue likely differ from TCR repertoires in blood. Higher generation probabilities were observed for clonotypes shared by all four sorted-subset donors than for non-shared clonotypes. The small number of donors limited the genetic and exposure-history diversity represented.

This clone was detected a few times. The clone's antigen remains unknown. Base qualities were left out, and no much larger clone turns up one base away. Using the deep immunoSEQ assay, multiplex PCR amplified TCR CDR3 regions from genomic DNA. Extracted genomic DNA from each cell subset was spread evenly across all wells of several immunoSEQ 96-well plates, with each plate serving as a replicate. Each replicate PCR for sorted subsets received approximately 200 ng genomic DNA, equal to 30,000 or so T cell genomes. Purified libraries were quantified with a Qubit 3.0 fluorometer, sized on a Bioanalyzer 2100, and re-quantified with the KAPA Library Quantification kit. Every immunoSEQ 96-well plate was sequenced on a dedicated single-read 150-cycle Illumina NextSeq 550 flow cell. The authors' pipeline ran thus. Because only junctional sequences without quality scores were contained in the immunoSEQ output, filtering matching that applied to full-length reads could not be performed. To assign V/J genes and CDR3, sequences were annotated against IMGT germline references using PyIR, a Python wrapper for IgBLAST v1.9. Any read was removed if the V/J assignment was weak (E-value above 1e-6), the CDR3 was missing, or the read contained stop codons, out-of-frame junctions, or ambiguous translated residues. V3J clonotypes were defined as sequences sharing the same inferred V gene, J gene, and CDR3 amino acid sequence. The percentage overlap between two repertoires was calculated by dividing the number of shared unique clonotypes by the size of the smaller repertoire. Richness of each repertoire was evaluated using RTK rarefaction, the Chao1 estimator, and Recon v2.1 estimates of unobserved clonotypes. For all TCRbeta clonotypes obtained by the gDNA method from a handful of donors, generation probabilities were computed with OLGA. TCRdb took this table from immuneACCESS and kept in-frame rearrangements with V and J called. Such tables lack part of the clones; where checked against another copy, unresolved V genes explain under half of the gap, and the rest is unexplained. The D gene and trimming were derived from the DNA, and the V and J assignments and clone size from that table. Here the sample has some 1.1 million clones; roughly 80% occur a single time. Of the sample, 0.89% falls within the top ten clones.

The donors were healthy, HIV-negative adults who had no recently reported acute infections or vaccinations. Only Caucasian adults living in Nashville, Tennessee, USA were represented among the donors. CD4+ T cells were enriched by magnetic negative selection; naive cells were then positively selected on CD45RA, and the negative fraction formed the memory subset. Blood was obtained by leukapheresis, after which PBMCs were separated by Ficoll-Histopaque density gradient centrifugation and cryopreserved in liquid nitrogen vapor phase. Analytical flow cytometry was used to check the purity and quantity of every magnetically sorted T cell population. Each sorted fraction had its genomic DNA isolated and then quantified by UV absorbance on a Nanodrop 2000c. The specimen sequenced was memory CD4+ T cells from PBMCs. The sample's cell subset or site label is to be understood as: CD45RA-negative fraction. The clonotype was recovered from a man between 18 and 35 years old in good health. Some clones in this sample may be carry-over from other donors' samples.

The CDR3 reads CASSLASGRARQETQYF. The DNA sequence is given as TGTGCCAGCAGCTTGGCTAGCGGGAGGGCCCGGCAAGAGACCCAGTACTTC. The chain is encoded by TRBV5-4 joined to TRBJ2-5, with TRBD2 identical over 12 junction bases. Per the germline V gene (reference sequence), SGHNT is the CDR1 and YYREEE is the CDR2. The CDR3, from cysteine to phenylalanine, totals 17 residues. Only the CDR3 region is kept as DNA, spanning 51 bases read in frame from base 1. Trimming leaves V shorter by 0 bases and J shorter by 2 bases, with the junction holding 5 bases beyond the gene matches.